This T cell receptor beta chain was captured in a study of blood T cell repertoires in COVID-19. CDR3 length: 16 residues. CDR1 LNHDA and CDR2 SQIVND come from the germline V gene (reference sequence). Trimming removed 3 bases from V and 0 bases from J; junction bases left unmatched: 7. This clone was found once. Profiled with immunoSEQ multiplex PCR; TCRdb holds only in-frame clones, not every one. The sample yields approximately 110,000 clones, around four fifths seen once. Sequencing used peripheral blood. This chain uses TRBV19 with TRBJ1-1; 7 bases align to TRBD1. This receptor was taken from a woman in her thirties or forties with acute or convalescent COVID-19. The CDR3 loop is CASSIRGQYMNTEAFF. For the CDR3, the DNA is TGTGCCAGTAGTATTAGGGGACAGTACATGAACACTGAAGCTTTCTTT.